This entry lists 9 T cell receptor beta chains sequenced from one sample in a study of patients and donors after allogeneic stem cell transplantation. TCRdb independently ran MiXCR on the RT-PCR reads; one entry per CDR3 protein. The data hold about 410,000 distinct CDR3 sequences, with 16% observed a single time. Sequencing used blood, either unsorted or a sorted T cell fraction (not recorded which). All receptors derive from a human donor who was either an allogeneic HSCT recipient or a stem cell or donor lymphocyte infusion donor (not recorded which). It is not recorded whose cells these are; they may come from a transplant donor.

In regard to this clonotype: This clone may be a read error of a much larger clone one base away. The V call is TRBV10-3, the J call TRBJ2-3; D is tentatively TRBD1 or TRBD2 (5 bases each). The length of the CDR3 is 14 residues. Germline CDR1 reads ENHRY; CDR2 reads SYGVKD. V was shortened by 4 bases and J by 9 bases, with 17 bases between the two germline ends. The CDR3 bases are TGTGCCATCAGTGCAGGGAGTCAGTCTGAAACGCAGTATTTT. Protein: CAISAGSQSETQYF.

The V and J genes are TRBV9 and TRBJ1-3; tentatively, D is TRBD1 (5 bases). Trimming left V 3 bases short and J 0 bases short, with 7 bases between. Germline lookup yields CDR1 SGDLS and CDR2 YYNGEE. The CDR3 contains 14 residues. For the CDR3, the DNA is TGTGCCAGCAGCGGACAGAGCTCTGGAAACACCATATATTTT. This sequence encodes CASSGQSSGNTIYF.

The table lists this clonotype with many counts. CDR3 coding DNA: TGTGCCGCAGGGAGGGACACCGGGGAGCTGTTTTTT. Amino acid sequence: CAAGRDTGELFF. The chain joins TRBV12-3 or TRBV12-4 to TRBJ2-2; TRBD2 matches at 7 bases. After removal of 11 bases from V and 3 bases from J, the junction contained 3 bases not matched to a gene. There are 12 residues in the CDR3.

This clonotype was observed at least ten times. This chain joins TRBV7-6 and TRBJ2-1; 9 nucleotides agree with TRBD2. The CDR3 totals 17 residues. The germline V gene has CDR1 SGHVS and CDR2 FNYEAQ. Trimming removed 1 base from V and 1 base from J; junction bases left unmatched: 5. This CDR3 is CASSLVAGGPSYNEQFF. CDR3 sequence (DNA): TGTGCCAGCAGCTTAGTTGCGGGGGGGCCGTCCTACAATGAGCAGTTCTTC.

V is TRBV4-1 and J is TRBJ1-3; the D gene is possibly TRBD1 (5 bases). The germline gives CDR1 MGHRA, CDR2 YSYEKL. Between the trimmed V and J ends, which lost 1 base and 3 bases, there was a span of 10 bases. The length of the CDR3 is 15 residues. The DNA of the CDR3 is TGCGCCAGCAGCCAAGTAGCAGGGAATGGAAACACCATATATTTT. Translated, it gives CASSQVAGNGNTIYF.

The chain carries TRBV7-2 and TRBJ2-7, with 8 bases identical to TRBD2. The germline V gene encodes CDR1 SGHTA and CDR2 FQGNSA. This CDR3 is built from 15 residues. The V gene end was trimmed by 1 base and the J gene end by 4 bases; junction bases not matched to a gene: 6. This CDR3 is CASSLVRGGLYEQYF. CDR3 nucleotide sequence: TGTGCCAGCAGCTTAGTCCGGGGGGGCCTATACGAGCAGTACTTC.

The CDR3 loop reads CASSPGDGATNEKLFF. The CDR3 DNA reads TGCGCCAGCAGCCCAGGGGACGGTGCAACTAATGAAAAACTGTTTTTT. The chain links TRBV5-1 to TRBJ1-4; tentatively, D is TRBD1 (6 bases). Germline CDR1 and CDR2: SGHRS and YFSETQ. The CDR3 runs 16 residues. V was shortened by 4 bases and J by 0 bases, with 13 bases between the two germline ends.

This clonotype has just a few counts. This sequence joins TRBV3-1 and TRBJ2-3; maybe TRBD2 (5 bases). This CDR3 has 14 amino acids. Germline CDR1 reads LGHDT; CDR2 reads YNNKEL (reference sequence). The V gene lost 1 base and the J gene lost 7 bases, with 12 bases spanning the gap. Written as DNA, the CDR3 is TGTGCCAGCAGCCAAGCCGGAGGCCCCCATACGCAGTATTTT. It is translated as CASSQAGGPHTQYF.

This clonotype was seen ten or more times. The chain has TRBV7-3 and TRBJ1-2; D unclear. The germline gives CDR1 SGHTA, CDR2 FQGTGA. CDR3 length equals 14 residues. V lost 0 bases and J 4 bases, leaving 9 bases between the germline ends. The CDR3 nucleotides are TGTGCCAGCAGCTTAACGCCGGACGGCTATGGCTACACCTTC. It is translated as CASSLTPDGYGYTF.